The clone carrying this T cell receptor beta chain has more than one count but fewer than ten. What it recognizes is unknown. CDR1 MNHEY and CDR2 SMNVEV come from the germline V gene (reference sequence). Losses at the gene ends were 5 bases for V and 5 bases for J; bases not matched to a gene: 8. This CDR3 is 15 amino acids long. The data stem from a study of T cell repertoires in cytomegalovirus infection. Study-wide context: An indication of both CMV infection and matching HLA type came from public TCR beta signatures. Points from the study as a whole: Carriage of CMV together with the relevant HLA was identifiable through cumulative public TCR beta family frequency.

MiXCR was run by TCRdb on the reads, yielding one entry per CDR3 protein. The sample lists approximately 590,000 distinct CDR3 sequences; under 45% were seen once. This TCR came from a human donor in good health (CMV status not recorded). Some clones in this sample may be carry-over from other donors' samples. Sequencing was performed on cultured PBMCs, taken from culture after CMV antigen stimulation. The rearrangement uses TRBV27 and TRBJ2-3, with 9 bases fitting TRBD2. In DNA, the CDR3 is TGTGCCAGCAGTCGGCGGGAGGGCCTCGGAGATACGCAGTATTTT. Translation: CASSRREGLGDTQYF.